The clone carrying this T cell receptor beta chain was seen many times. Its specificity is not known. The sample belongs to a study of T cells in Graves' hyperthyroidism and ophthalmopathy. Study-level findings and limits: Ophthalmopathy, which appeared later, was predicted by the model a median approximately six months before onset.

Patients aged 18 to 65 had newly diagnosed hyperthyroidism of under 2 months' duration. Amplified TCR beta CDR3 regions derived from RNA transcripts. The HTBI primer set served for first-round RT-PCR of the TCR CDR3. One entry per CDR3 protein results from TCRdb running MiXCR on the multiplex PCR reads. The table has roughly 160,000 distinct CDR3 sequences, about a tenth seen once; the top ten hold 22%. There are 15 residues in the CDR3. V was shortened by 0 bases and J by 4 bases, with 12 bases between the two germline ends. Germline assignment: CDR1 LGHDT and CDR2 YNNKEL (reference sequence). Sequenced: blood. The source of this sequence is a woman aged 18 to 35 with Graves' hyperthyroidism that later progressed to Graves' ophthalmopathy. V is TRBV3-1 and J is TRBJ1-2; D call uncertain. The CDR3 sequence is CASSQEARTGYGYTF. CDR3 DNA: TGTGCCAGCAGCCAAGAAGCCCGGACGGGCTATGGCTACACCTTC.